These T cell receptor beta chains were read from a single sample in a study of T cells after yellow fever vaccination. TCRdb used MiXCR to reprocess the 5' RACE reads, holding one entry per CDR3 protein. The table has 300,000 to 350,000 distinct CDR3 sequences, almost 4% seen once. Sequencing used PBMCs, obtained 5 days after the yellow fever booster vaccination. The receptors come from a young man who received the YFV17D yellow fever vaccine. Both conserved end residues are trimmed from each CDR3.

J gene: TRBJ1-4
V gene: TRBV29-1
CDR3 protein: SAQKEFPEKLF

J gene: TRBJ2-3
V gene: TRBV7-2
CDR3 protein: ASSQGTSGVVDTQY

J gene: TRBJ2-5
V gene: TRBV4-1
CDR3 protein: ASSPRLAEPQETQY

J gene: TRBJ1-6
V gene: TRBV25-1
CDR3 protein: ASSERAPDNSPLH

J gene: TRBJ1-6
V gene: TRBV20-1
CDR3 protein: SATRGPNSPLH

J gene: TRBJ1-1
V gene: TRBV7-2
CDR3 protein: ASSFRDPEAF

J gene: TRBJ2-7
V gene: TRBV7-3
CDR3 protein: ASSLTEIGEQY

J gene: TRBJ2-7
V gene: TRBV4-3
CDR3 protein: ASSQDES

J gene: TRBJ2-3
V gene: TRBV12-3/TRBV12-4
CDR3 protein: ASGPGTDTQY

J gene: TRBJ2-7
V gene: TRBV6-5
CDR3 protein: AARLSGVTYEQY

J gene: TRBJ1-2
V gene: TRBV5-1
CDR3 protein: ASSLNRAGYT

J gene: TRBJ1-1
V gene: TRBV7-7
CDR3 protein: ASSTDPYTEAF

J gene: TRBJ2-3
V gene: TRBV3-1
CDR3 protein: ASSQEPQSTQY

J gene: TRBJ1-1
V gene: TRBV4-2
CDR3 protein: ASSQGGKDTEAF

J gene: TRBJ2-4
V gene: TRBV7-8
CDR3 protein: ASSPGGPGLAKNIQY

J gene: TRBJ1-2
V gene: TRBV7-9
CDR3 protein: ASSLDENSYRPYGYT

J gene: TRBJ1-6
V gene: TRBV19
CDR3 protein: ASSIGRNNSPLH

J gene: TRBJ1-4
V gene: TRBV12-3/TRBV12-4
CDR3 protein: ASSLRGLVEKLF